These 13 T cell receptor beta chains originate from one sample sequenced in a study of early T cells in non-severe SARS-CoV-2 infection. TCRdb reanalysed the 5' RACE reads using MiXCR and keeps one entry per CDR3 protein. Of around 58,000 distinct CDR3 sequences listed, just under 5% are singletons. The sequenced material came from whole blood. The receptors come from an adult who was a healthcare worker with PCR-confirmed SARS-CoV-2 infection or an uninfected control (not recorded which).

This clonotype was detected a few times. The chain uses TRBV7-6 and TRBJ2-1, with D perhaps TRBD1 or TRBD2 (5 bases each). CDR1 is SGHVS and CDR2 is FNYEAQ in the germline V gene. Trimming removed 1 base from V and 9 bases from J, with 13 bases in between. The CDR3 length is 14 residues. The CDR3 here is CASSLGGVEGEQFF. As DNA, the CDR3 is TGTGCCAGCAGCTTAGGAGGGGTAGAGGGTGAGCAGTTCTTC.

This CDR3 reads CASSEVAGGPEELFF. The CDR3 region has the DNA TGTGCCAGCAGTGAAGTGGCGGGAGGGCCCGAGGAGCTGTTTTTT. The chain couples TRBV6-1 to TRBJ2-2; TRBD2 matches 9 bases. V was clipped by 1 base and J by 10 bases; unmatched bases: 7. This CDR3 has 15 amino acids. Germline V gives CDR1 MNHNS, CDR2 SASEGT.

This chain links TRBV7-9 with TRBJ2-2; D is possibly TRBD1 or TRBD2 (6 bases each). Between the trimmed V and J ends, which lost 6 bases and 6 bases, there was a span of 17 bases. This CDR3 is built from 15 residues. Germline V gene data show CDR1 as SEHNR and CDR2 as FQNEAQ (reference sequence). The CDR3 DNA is TGTGCCAGCAGGCCGGGGGCAGGGAGCGCCGGGGAGCTGTTTTTT. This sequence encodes CASRPGAGSAGELFF.

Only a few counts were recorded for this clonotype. Written as DNA, the CDR3 is TGTGCCAGCAGCTCCCAGGGTGACATTCAGTACTTC. Translated, it gives CASSSQGDIQYF. The genes are TRBV11-2 and TRBJ2-4; D may be TRBD1 (5 bases). Trimming removed 4 bases from V and 8 bases from J, with 9 bases in between. CDR1 SGHAT and CDR2 FQNNGV come from the germline V gene. This CDR3 spans 12 amino acids. The full variable domain, rest sourced from reference TRBV11-2 and TRBJ2-4, is EAGVAQSPRYKIIEKRQSVAFWCNPISGHATLYWYQQILGQGPKLLIQFQNNGVVDDSQLPKDRFSAERLKGVDSTLKIQPAKLEDSAVYLCASSSQGDIQYFGAGTRLSVL.

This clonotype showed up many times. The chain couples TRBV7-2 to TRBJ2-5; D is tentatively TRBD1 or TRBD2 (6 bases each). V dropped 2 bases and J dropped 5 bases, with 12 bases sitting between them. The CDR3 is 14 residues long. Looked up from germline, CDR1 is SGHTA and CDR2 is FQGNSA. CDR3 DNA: TGTGCCAGCAGCTTACCGGGGGCTATCGAGACCCAGTACTTC. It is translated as CASSLPGAIETQYF.

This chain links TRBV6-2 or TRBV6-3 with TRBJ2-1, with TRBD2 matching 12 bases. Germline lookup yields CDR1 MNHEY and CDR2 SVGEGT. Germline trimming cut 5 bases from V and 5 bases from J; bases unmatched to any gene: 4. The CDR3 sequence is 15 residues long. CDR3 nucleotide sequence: TGTGCCAGCAGTACGGGGACTAGCGGGCACAATGAGCAGTTCTTC. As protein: CASSTGTSGHNEQFF.

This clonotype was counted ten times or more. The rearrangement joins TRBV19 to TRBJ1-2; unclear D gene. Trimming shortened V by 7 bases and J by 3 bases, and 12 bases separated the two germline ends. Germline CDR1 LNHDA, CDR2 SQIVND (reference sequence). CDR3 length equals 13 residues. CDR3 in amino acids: CASTPGLDYGYTF. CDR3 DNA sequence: TGTGCCAGTACCCCCGGCCTGGACTATGGCTACACCTTC.

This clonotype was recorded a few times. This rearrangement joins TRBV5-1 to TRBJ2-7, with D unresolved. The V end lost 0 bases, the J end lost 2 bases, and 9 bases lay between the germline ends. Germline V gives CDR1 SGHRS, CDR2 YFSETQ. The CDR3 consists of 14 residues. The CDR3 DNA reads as TGCGCCAGCAGCTTGGAGGGCGATACCTACGAGCAGTACTTC. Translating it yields CASSLEGDTYEQYF. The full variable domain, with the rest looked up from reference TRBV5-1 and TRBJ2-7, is KAGVTQTPRYLIKTRGQQVTLSCSPISGHRSVSWYQQTPGQGLQFLFEYFSETQRNKGNFPGRFSGRQFSNSRSEMNVSTLELGDSALYLCASSLEGDTYEQYFGPGTRLTVT.

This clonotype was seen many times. The CDR3 sequence: CASSPSGSSGANVLTF. The CDR3 coding sequence is TGTGCCAGCAGTCCTTCAGGGAGCTCTGGGGCCAACGTCCTGACTTTC. The gene calls are TRBV28 and TRBJ2-6, with D possibly being TRBD1 or TRBD2 (5 bases each). V was shortened by 5 bases and J by 0 bases, with 11 bases between the two germline ends. The CDR3 length is 16 residues. Germline CDR1 is MDHEN and CDR2 is SYDVKM. The whole variable domain, filled in from reference TRBV28 and TRBJ2-6, reads DVKVTQSSRYLVKRTGEKVFLECVQDMDHENMFWYRQDPGLGLRLIYFSYDVKMKEKGDIPEGYSVSREKKERFSLILESASTNQTSMYLCASSPSGSSGANVLTFGAGSRLTVL.

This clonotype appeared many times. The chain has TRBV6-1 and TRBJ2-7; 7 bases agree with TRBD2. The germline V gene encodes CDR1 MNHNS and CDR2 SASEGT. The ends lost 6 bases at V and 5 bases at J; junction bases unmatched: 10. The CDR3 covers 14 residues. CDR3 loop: CASRPWGGSHEQYF. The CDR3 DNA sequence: TGTGCCAGCAGGCCTTGGGGGGGATCCCACGAGCAGTACTTC.

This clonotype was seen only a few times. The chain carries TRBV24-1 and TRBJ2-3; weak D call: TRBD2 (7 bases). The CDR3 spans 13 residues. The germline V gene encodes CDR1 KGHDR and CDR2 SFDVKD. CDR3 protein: CAARGAGTDTQYF. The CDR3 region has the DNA TGTGCTGCCCGGGGGGCAGGGACAGATACGCAGTATTTT.

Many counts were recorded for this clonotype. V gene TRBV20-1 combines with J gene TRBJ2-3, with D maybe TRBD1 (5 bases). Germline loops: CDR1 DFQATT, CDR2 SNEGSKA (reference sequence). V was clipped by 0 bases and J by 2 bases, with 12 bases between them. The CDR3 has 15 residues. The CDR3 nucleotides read TGCAGTGCTAGAGAGGCCAGGGCCCTCACAGATACGCAGTATTTT. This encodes CSAREARALTDTQYF.

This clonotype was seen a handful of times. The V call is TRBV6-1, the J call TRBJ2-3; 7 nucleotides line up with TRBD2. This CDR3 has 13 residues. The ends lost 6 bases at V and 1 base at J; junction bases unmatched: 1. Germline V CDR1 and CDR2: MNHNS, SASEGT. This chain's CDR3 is CASRGGGTDTQYF. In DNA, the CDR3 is TGTGCCAGCAGGGGAGGGGGCACAGATACGCAGTATTTT.